This section outlines one TCR beta chain sequence together with its context. The data belong to a study of cytomegalovirus exposure and HLA in healthy donors. The primer mix had 60 Vbeta and 13 Jbeta primers. Clones were sequenced by immunoSEQ multiplex PCR, and TCRdb holds only the in-frame ones, with some missing. The sample includes tens of thousands of clones, around three quarters of them seen just once. The CDR3 spans 15 residues. Germline V gives CDR1 SGHDT, CDR2 YYEEEE. V was trimmed by 4 bases and J by 2 bases, leaving 13 bases between them. This TCR came from a male donor in good health and CMV-seronegative. The chain recombines TRBV5-6 with TRBJ1-3; D gene ambiguous. Input material: PBMCs. The CDR3 spells CASSGQSYAGNTIYF. The CDR3 region has the DNA TGTGCCAGCAGCGGGCAGTCCTACGCTGGAAACACCATATATTTT.